This TCR beta chain came from a study of Graves' ophthalmopathy and Graves' hyperthyroidism. The germline gives CDR1 SGHAT, CDR2 FQDESV (reference sequence). Trimming left V 5 bases short and J 3 bases short, with 22 bases between. The CDR3 extends over 17 amino acids. CDR3 regions of TCR beta were amplified from RNA transcripts. First-round RT-PCR relied on HTBI primers, and a second-round multiplex PCR came next. TCRdb passed the multiplex PCR reads through MiXCR, listing each CDR3 protein once. This sample has around 400,000 distinct CDR3 sequences, with about 17% found just once. Remarks on this clonotype: What it recognizes is unknown.

General study results and limits: Using 13 signatures, a model distinguished ophthalmopathy from stable hyperthyroidism, reaching just under 90% sensitivity and 70% to 83% specificity.

This sequence was found in a woman in her late teens or twenties with Graves' ophthalmopathy. What was sequenced was peripheral blood. The V and J genes are TRBV11-1 and TRBJ1-2; TRBD1 might be the D (5 bases). The CDR3 nucleotides read TGTGCCAGCAGCCCCGGGGCAGGTCTTCAGAGAGACTATGGCTACACCTTC. This gives the protein CASSPGAGLQRDYGYTF.